Reported below is one T cell receptor (beta chain). This specimen belongs to a study of control samples from healthy donors and cancer patients. The V gene lost 2 bases and the J gene lost 5 bases, with 8 bases spanning the gap. In germline, CDR1 is SGHKS, CDR2 YYEKEE (reference sequence). The CDR3 is 13 amino acids. Sequencing used immunoSEQ multiplex PCR; TCRdb keeps in-frame clones, though not all of them. The sample lists 160,000 or so clones, under 96% seen once, with about 0.94% in the top ten. The V and J genes are TRBV5-5 and TRBJ2-1, with D maybe TRBD1 (5 bases). The clonotype was recovered from a young woman in good health. Sequences were obtained from blood. The CDR3 DNA reads as TGTGCCAGCAGCTTCGGACACGACAATGAGCAGTTCTTC. As protein: CASSFGHDNEQFF.